This record looks at one T cell receptor (beta chain) sequence and its context. Its antigen is undetermined. Sorting was used to obtain naive CD8 T cells (CD8+CD4-CCR7+CD45RA+). TCR libraries were built in bulk with a published protocol and specific TCR primers. TCRdb re-called the PCR reads through MiXCR, storing one row per CDR3 protein. This table holds about half a million distinct CDR3 sequences, 20% to 25% found once. The data stem from a study of molecular identifiers for immune sequencing clone quantification. Study background: Split five ways in replicates, RNA from about 20,000 or 100,000 naive CD8 cells had four portions sequenced.

Points from the study as a whole: Clones above 20 RNA copies contained over 99% of effector molecules and under 1% of naive molecules.

Sample: naive CD8+ T cells from blood, with Jurkat cell RNA spiked in. Subset defined: FACS-sorted CD8+CD4-CCR7+CD45RA+ naive T cells. The source is a human donor in good health. Some libraries in this study had Jurkat cell RNA spiked in.

The CDR3 protein is CASLPPNTDTQYF. The CDR3 DNA sequence: TGTGCCAGCCTACCCCCAAACACAGATACGCAGTATTTT. The chain joins TRBV28 to TRBJ2-3; D is undetermined. Between the trimmed V and J ends, which lost 8 bases and 2 bases, there was a span of 11 bases. The CDR3 is 13 amino acids. Germline V CDR1 and CDR2: MDHEN, SYDVKM.